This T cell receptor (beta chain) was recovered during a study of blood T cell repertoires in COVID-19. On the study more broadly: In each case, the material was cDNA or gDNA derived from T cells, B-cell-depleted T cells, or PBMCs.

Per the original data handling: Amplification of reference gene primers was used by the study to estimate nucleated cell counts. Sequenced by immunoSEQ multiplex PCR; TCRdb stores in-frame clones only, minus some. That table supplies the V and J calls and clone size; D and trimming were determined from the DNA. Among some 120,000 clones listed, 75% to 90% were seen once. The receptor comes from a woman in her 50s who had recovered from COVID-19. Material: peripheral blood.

Here the CDR3 reads CASSIDREVNQPQHF. The CDR3 DNA sequence: TGTGCCAGCAGCATTGACAGGGAGGTCAATCAGCCCCAGCATTTT. V gene TRBV21-1 combines with J gene TRBJ1-5; the table's TRBD1 call for D was not verified on the DNA. TRBV21-1 is termed a pseudogene. The CDR3 is 15 residues long.